The source of this TCR beta chain is a study of CD8 T cells in Susac syndrome. The V and J ends lost 3 bases and 10 bases respectively, with 7 bases between them. This CDR3 is 12 amino acids long. An input of about 0.5 to 1 ug of RNA was subjected to reverse transcription using random hexamers. MiXCR was run by TCRdb on the immunoSEQ multiplex PCR reads, yielding one entry per CDR3 protein. The repertoire consists of about 210,000 distinct CDR3 sequences, with approximately 94% occurring once and the leading ten covering roughly 0.096%. This TCR derives from a human donor in good health. Sequencing was carried out using CD4+ T cells from PBMCs. V and J are TRBV12-3 or TRBV12-4 and TRBJ1-6; D unresolved. CDR3: CASSFPGSPLHF. CDR3 in DNA: TGTGCCAGCAGTTTCCCCGGATCACCCCTCCACTTT.